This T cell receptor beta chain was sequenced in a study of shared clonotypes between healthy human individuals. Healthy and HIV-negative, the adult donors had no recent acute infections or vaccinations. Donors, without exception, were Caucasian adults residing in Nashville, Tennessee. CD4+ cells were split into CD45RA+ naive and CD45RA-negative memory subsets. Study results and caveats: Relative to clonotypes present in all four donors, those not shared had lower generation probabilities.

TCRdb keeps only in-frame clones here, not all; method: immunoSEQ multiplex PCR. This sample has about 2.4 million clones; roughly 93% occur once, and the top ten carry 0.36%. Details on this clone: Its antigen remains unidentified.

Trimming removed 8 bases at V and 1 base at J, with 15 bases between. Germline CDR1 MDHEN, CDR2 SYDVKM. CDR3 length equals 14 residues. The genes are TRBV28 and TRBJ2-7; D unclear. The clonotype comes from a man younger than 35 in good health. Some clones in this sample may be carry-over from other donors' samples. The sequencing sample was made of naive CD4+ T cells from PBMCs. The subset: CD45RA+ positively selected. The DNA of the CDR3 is TGTGCCAGCGAGAACGGCGGCAGATCCTACGAGCAGTACTTC. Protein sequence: CASENGGRSYEQYF.